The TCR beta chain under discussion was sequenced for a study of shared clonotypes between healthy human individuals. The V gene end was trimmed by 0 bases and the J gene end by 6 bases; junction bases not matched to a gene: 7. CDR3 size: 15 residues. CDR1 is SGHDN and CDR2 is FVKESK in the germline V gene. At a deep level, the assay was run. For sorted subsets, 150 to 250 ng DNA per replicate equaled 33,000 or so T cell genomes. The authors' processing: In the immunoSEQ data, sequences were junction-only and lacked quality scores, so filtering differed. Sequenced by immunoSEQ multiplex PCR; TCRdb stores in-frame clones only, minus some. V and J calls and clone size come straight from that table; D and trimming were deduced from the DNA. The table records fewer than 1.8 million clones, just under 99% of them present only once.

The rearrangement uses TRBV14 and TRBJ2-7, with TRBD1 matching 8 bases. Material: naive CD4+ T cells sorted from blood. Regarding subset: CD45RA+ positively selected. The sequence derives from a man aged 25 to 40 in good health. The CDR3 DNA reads TGTGCCAGCAGCCAAGATGGGCAGGGGGCACGCGAGCAGTACTTC. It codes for CASSQDGQGAREQYF.